This is a list of T cell receptor beta chains from one sample in a study of low-dose radiotherapy and immunotherapy resistance in tumors. TCRdb redid the calling of the reads with MiXCR, one entry per CDR3 protein. The repertoire holds about 71,000 distinct CDR3 sequences, with roughly 31% as singletons. Specimen: PBMCs, collected before treatment. These receptors were obtained from a female donor with ovarian cancer. Both conserved end residues are part of each CDR3. The order of the fields is J gene, V gene, CDR3 protein.

>TRBJ1-2|TRBV25-1
CASSVPNYGYTF
>TRBJ1-1|TRBV7-9
CASSLPLITGEAFF
>TRBJ2-1|TRBV3-1
CASSQGLGLAGGNEQFF
>TRBJ1-1|TRBV6-1
CASSYRPGEAFF
>TRBJ2-7|TRBV4-1
CASSQGRVGGTHEQYF
>TRBJ1-1|TRBV7-6
CASSLAQGHTEAFF
>TRBJ2-7|TRBV15
CATSDRDRGTYEQYF
>TRBJ2-3|TRBV19
CASTLQGRGTDTQYF
>TRBJ1-5|TRBV28
CASRSRGRGNQPQHF
>TRBJ1-2|TRBV19
CATYRTGVNYGYTF
>TRBJ2-1|TRBV4-3
CASRFREGEKDNEQFF
>TRBJ1-2|TRBV5-3
CASSLVFQNYGYTF
>TRBJ2-1|TRBV15
CATSRDQRGRPGSYNEQFF
>TRBJ2-2|TRBV24-1
CATSDPRQNTGELFFF
>TRBJ1-2|TRBV7-9
CASSLGEGNYGYTF
>TRBJ1-1|TRBV9
CASSVGTGFVNTEAFF
>TRBJ2-1|TRBV9
CASSVVAHGSNEQFF
>TRBJ1-2|TRBV20-1
CSAFHSNYGYTF
>TRBJ2-7|TRBV18
CASSPIGTEQYF
>TRBJ1-2|TRBV7-1
CASSSRYNPNGYTF
>TRBJ2-5|TRBV10-3
CAISESRTQETQYF
>TRBJ2-1|TRBV6-1
CAIRYSSVYNEQFF